This record covers a single T cell receptor (beta chain). Antigen unknown. Regarding donors, all were healthy bone marrow donors. The germline CDR1 and CDR2 sequences are MNHEY and SVGAGI. V gave up 6 bases and J gave up 4 bases; unmatched junction bases: 8. CDR3 size: 14 residues. PCR amplification relied on 60 Vbeta primers (plus 13 Jbeta primers). Using immunoSEQ multiplex PCR, the repertoire was profiled, and TCRdb retains in-frame clones only, with some absent. The sample has roughly 150,000 clones, just over 70% seen once. This entry is derived from a study of cytomegalovirus exposure and HLA in healthy donors. Overall study findings and caveats: A cluster of highly shared sequence variants was likely a sequencing artifact. TCR beta chains numbering roughly 150 were designated cytomegalovirus-associated. CMV antigen specificity was confirmed in vitro for a few CMV-associated chains.

This receptor was taken from a young man in good health and CMV-seropositive. The V call is TRBV6-5, the J call TRBJ1-1, with 7 bases aligning to TRBD1. Sequenced input: PBMCs. The CDR3 DNA follows: TGTGCCAGCAGGCCCACGACAGGGACCACTGAAGCTTTCTTT. It encodes CASRPTTGTTEAFF.